These T cell receptor beta chains were read from a single sample in a study of OX40 agonist ivuxolimab in advanced cancers. The table came from immunoSEQ multiplex PCR; TCRdb's copy has only in-frame clones and leaves some out. Of 14,000 or so clones detected, about 80% appear once; the ten largest clones hold roughly two fifths. The sequencing used CD4+ or CD8+ T cells sorted from blood, collected in a trial of the OX40 agonist ivuxolimab. These TCRs come from an adult with an advanced solid tumor such as melanoma, head and neck, liver or kidney cancer. CDR3s include the opening cysteine and the closing phenylalanine or tryptophan. Each record gives: clone size, D gene, J gene, V gene, CDR3 DNA, CDR3 protein. D genes are given only for firm matches. For some rows the clone size is stated as once, few or many, or as a class when expanded; others skip it.

size: -
D: -
J: TRBJ2-7
V: TRBV4-2
DNA: TGTGCCAGCAGCCAAGTTGATTCGGGGACGGCACCCTACGAGCAGTACTTC
CDR3: CASSQVDSGTAPYEQYF

size: -
D: -
J: TRBJ1-2
V: TRBV28
DNA: TGTGCCAGCAGCCGAGGGACGGTGGGTACCGATGGCTACACCTTC
CDR3: CASSRGTVGTDGYTF

size: -
D: -
J: TRBJ1-1
V: TRBV28
DNA: TGTGCCAGCAGTTTAATAGGGAGCGTCGAAGCTTTCTTT
CDR3: CASSLIGSVEAFF

size: -
D: -
J: TRBJ1-2
V: TRBV6-5
DNA: TGTGCCAGCAGCTACAGTGACGGAACTAACTATGGCTACACCTTC
CDR3: CASSYSDGTNYGYTF

size: -
D: TRBD1
J: TRBJ1-2
V: TRBV29-1
DNA: TGCAGCGTCCCCCCGGGACAGACATATGGCTACACCTTC
CDR3: CSVPPGQTYGYTF

size: once
D: TRBD2
J: TRBJ2-1
V: TRBV7-8
DNA: TGTGCCAGCAGCTTATCCAGGACTAGCGTTTACAATGAGCAGTTCTTC
CDR3: CASSLSRTSVYNEQFF

size: -
D: -
J: TRBJ2-5
V: TRBV7-9
DNA: TGTGCCAGCAGACCCAATTTACCAGAGTACCAAGAGACCCAGTACTTC
CDR3: CASRPNLPEYQETQYF

size: once
D: TRBD2
J: TRBJ2-7
V: TRBV7-9
DNA: TGTGCCAGCAGAGACGGACTAGCGGAGAGATACGAGCAGTACTTC
CDR3: CASRDGLAERYEQYF

size: -
D: -
J: TRBJ2-1
V: TRBV9
DNA: TGTGCCAGCAGCGTAGAATCCGGGGTGTCCTACAATGAGCAGTTCTTC
CDR3: CASSVESGVSYNEQFF

size: -
D: TRBD1
J: TRBJ1-1
V: TRBV5-5
DNA: TGTGCCAGCAGCTCTTGGGGACAGGGGGCCAACACTGAAGCTTTCTTT
CDR3: CASSSWGQGANTEAFF

size: medium-sized
D: -
J: TRBJ2-7
V: TRBV9
DNA: TGTGCCAGCAGCGCAGACCCTGCTAGGGCGACGTATGAGCAGTACTTC
CDR3: CASSADPARATYEQYF

size: -
D: -
J: TRBJ2-1
V: TRBV7-9
DNA: TGTGCCAGCAGCCCCCCCTCGGGGCTACATTACAATGAGCAGTTCTTC
CDR3: CASSPPSGLHYNEQFF

size: -
D: TRBD1
J: TRBJ2-2
V: TRBV28
DNA: TGTGCCAGCAGTCGGACAGGGAGCACCGGGGAGCTGTTTTTT
CDR3: CASSRTGSTGELFF

size: -
D: -
J: TRBJ2-1
V: TRBV7-8
DNA: TGTGCCAGCACCACACTCGGCGGTTTCTCCTACAATGAGCAGTTCTTC
CDR3: CASTTLGGFSYNEQFF

size: -
D: TRBD2
J: TRBJ2-1
V: TRBV7-2
DNA: TGTGCCAGCAGCCCGGGACTAGCTGTCAATGAGCAGTTCTTC
CDR3: CASSPGLAVNEQFF

size: -
D: -
J: TRBJ1-5
V: TRBV15
DNA: TGTGCCACCAGCAGGTTCTACTCTCAGCCCCAGCATTTT
CDR3: CATSRFYSQPQHF

size: -
D: -
J: TRBJ2-7
V: TRBV7-8
DNA: TGTGCCAGCAGCAGGACTGAGCTTGACGAGCAGTACTTC
CDR3: CASSRTELDEQYF

size: once
D: TRBD2
J: TRBJ2-7
V: TRBV2
DNA: TGTGCCAGCAGTGAAGCGGCTAGCGGGACTACCTTCTACGAGCAGTACTTC
CDR3: CASSEAASGTTFYEQYF

size: -
D: -
J: TRBJ2-7
V: TRBV4-1
DNA: TGCGCCAGCAGCCCAGGGGTCCGTAACTACGAGCAGTACTTC
CDR3: CASSPGVRNYEQYF

size: -
D: TRBD1
J: TRBJ2-7
V: TRBV28
DNA: TGTGCCAGCAGGGCGGGACAGGGTCCCTACGAGCAGTACTTC
CDR3: CASRAGQGPYEQYF

size: once
D: -
J: TRBJ2-6
V: TRBV25-1
DNA: TGTGCCAGCAGTGGCCCGACGGCGGGGTCCGGGGCCAACGTCCTGACTTTC
CDR3: CASSGPTAGSGANVLTF

size: -
D: -
J: TRBJ1-5
V: TRBV4-2
DNA: TGTGCCAGCAGCCAAACAGGTTTCAATCAGCCCCAGCATTTT
CDR3: CASSQTGFNQPQHF

size: -
D: -
J: TRBJ1-5
V: TRBV4-1
DNA: TGCGCCAGCAGCCAAGATGATGGAGGGGGCAATCAGCCCCAGCATTTT
CDR3: CASSQDDGGGNQPQHF

size: -
D: -
J: TRBJ1-1
V: TRBV25-1
DNA: TGTGCCAGCAGTGATCAGTCTGAAGCTTTCTTT
CDR3: CASSDQSEAFF

size: -
D: -
J: TRBJ2-1
V: TRBV6-5
DNA: TGTGCCAGCAGGGTCCAGGGAGCTCGGGAGCAGTTCTTC
CDR3: CASRVQGAREQFF

size: once
D: -
J: TRBJ2-7
V: TRBV5-1
DNA: TGCGCCAGCAGCCCGGACTATACCTACGAGCAGTACTTC
CDR3: CASSPDYTYEQYF

size: -
D: TRBD2
J: TRBJ2-1
V: TRBV7-2
DNA: TGTGCCAGCAGCGCGGGGGGTGAGCAGTTCTTC
CDR3: CASSAGGEQFF

size: -
D: -
J: TRBJ1-1
V: TRBV6-6
DNA: TGTGCCAGCATTACAGGGCGGTTGAACACTGAAGCTTTCTTT
CDR3: CASITGRLNTEAFF

size: once
D: TRBD2
J: TRBJ2-3
V: TRBV7-3
DNA: TGTGCCAGCAGCTTAGTAGCGGGCCAAGGGGATACGCAGTATTTT
CDR3: CASSLVAGQGDTQYF

size: -
D: TRBD2
J: TRBJ2-1
V: TRBV4-3
DNA: TGCGCCAGCAGCCAACGTGAGGGACTAGCGGGAGTTAATGAGCAGTTCTTC
CDR3: CASSQREGLAGVNEQFF

size: -
D: -
J: TRBJ2-1
V: TRBV4-3
DNA: TGCGCCAGCAGCCAGTCATTTGGAAATGAGCAGTTCTTC
CDR3: CASSQSFGNEQFF

size: -
D: -
J: TRBJ1-5
V: TRBV12-1
DNA: TGTGCCAGCAGCTTTTGTCGGGCTAATCAGCCCCAGCATTTT
CDR3: CASSFCRANQPQHF

size: once
D: -
J: TRBJ2-3
V: TRBV2
DNA: TGTGCCAGCAGAGAGTTAACAGATACGCAGTATTTT
CDR3: CASRELTDTQYF

size: -
D: -
J: TRBJ2-3
V: TRBV27
DNA: TGTGCCAGCAGTCAGACAGGTCCTACGCAGTATTTT
CDR3: CASSQTGPTQYF

size: -
D: -
J: TRBJ2-7
V: TRBV5-6
DNA: TGTGCCAGCAGCTTAAGAGGGGACCCCTACGAGCAGTACTTC
CDR3: CASSLRGDPYEQYF

size: -
D: -
J: TRBJ1-2
V: TRBV5-5
DNA: TGTGCCAGCTTAAGGGGGGACCACTATGGCTACACCTTC
CDR3: CASLRGDHYGYTF

size: -
D: -
J: TRBJ2-7
V: TRBV9
DNA: TGTGCCAGCAGCGTAAGACAGGCAACAAACCCTTACGAGCAGTACTTC
CDR3: CASSVRQATNPYEQYF

size: once
D: -
J: TRBJ2-1
V: TRBV4-3
DNA: TGCGCCAGCAGCCCGGGCGTACGGTACAATGAGCAGTTCTTC
CDR3: CASSPGVRYNEQFF

size: once
D: -
J: TRBJ1-1
V: TRBV4-3
DNA: TGCGCCAGCAGCCATGTCGGGGCGGACACTGAAGCTTTCTTT
CDR3: CASSHVGADTEAFF

size: once
D: -
J: TRBJ2-7
V: TRBV6-6
DNA: TGTGCCAGCAGTCAGGAACGGGGTTTCTCCTACGAGCAGTACTTC
CDR3: CASSQERGFSYEQYF

size: -
D: TRBD1
J: TRBJ2-7
V: TRBV27
DNA: TGTGCCAGCAGTTCGGTCCCGGGACAGTTGGTGGGCCACGAGCAGTACTTC
CDR3: CASSSVPGQLVGHEQYF

size: -
D: TRBD2
J: TRBJ2-1
V: TRBV6-1
DNA: TGTGCCAGCAGTCGGACTAGCGGGGAGAAAGAGCAGTTCTTC
CDR3: CASSRTSGEKEQFF

size: -
D: -
J: TRBJ2-1
V: TRBV13
DNA: TGTGCCAGCAGCTTAGCGAGCTACAATGAGCAGTTCTTC
CDR3: CASSLASYNEQFF

size: -
D: -
J: TRBJ1-5
V: TRBV27
DNA: TGTGCCAGCAGTTCCACAGCAGGGAGGAGCAATCAGCCCCAGCATTTT
CDR3: CASSSTAGRSNQPQHF

size: -
D: TRBD2
J: TRBJ2-1
V: TRBV9
DNA: TGTGCCAGCAGCGTAGTTCTAGCGGGAGGAAATGAGCAGTTCTTC
CDR3: CASSVVLAGGNEQFF

size: few
D: -
J: TRBJ1-6
V: TRBV7-9
DNA: TGTGCCAGCAGCTTCCCATTGGGGGACAATAATTCACCCCTCCACTTT
CDR3: CASSFPLGDNNSPLHF

size: -
D: TRBD2
J: TRBJ2-5
V: TRBV28
DNA: TGTGCCAGCAGTCTCCCGGGACTAGCGAGCGAGACCCAGTACTTC
CDR3: CASSLPGLASETQYF

size: -
D: -
J: TRBJ2-1
V: TRBV7-9
DNA: TGTGCCAGCAGCCCCGACAGGGCCGGGGGGTTCTTC
CDR3: CASSPDRAGGFF

size: -
D: -
J: TRBJ2-2
V: TRBV10-1
DNA: TGCGCCAGCAGTGAGGGCCCCACCGGGGAGCTGTTTTTT
CDR3: CASSEGPTGELFF

size: -
D: -
J: TRBJ1-5
V: TRBV2
DNA: TGTGCCAGCAGTGATCGGCGGGGTACGGGCAATCAGCCCCAGCATTTT
CDR3: CASSDRRGTGNQPQHF

size: -
D: TRBD1
J: TRBJ1-1
V: TRBV9
DNA: TGTGCCAGCAGCTCAGGGACAGGGGGAGTGAACACTGAAGCTTTCTTT
CDR3: CASSSGTGGVNTEAFF

size: -
D: -
J: TRBJ1-6
V: TRBV10-2
DNA: TGCGCCAGCAGTGAGTCCTTCACAGGGTCCTCGATTTCACCCCTCCACTTT
CDR3: CASSESFTGSSISPLHF

size: -
D: -
J: TRBJ2-7
V: TRBV27
DNA: TGTGCCAGCAGTCCCGACGGAAGCTCCTACGAGCAGTACTTC
CDR3: CASSPDGSSYEQYF

size: -
D: TRBD1
J: TRBJ2-7
V: TRBV7-9
DNA: TGTGCCAGCAGCTCTCGTCCGGGACAGGGATTCTCCTACGAGCAGTACTTC
CDR3: CASSSRPGQGFSYEQYF

size: -
D: -
J: TRBJ1-1
V: TRBV11-2
DNA: TGTGCCAGCAGCCAAGGACGGGGGGGACACATGAACACTGAAGCTTTCTTT
CDR3: CASSQGRGGHMNTEAFF

size: -
D: -
J: TRBJ1-1
V: TRBV9
DNA: TGTGCCAGCAGCGTAGCAGGGGCCACTGAAGCTTTCTTT
CDR3: CASSVAGATEAFF

size: few
D: -
J: TRBJ1-4
V: TRBV19
DNA: TGTGCCAGTAGTTCCCGGGCAGGGAATGAAAAACTGTTTTTT
CDR3: CASSSRAGNEKLFF

size: -
D: -
J: TRBJ2-7
V: TRBV6-5
DNA: TGTGCCAGCAGTTACAGCGAATACGAGCAGTACTTC
CDR3: CASSYSEYEQYF

size: -
D: -
J: TRBJ2-2
V: TRBV6-1
DNA: TGTGCCAGCGGGGACGCTAACACCGGGGAGCTGTTTTTT
CDR3: CASGDANTGELFF

size: -
D: -
J: TRBJ1-1
V: TRBV6-1
DNA: TGTGCCAGCAGTGAAGTGGCAGGCCGAGGGACTGAAGCTTTCTTT
CDR3: CASSEVAGRGTEAFF